These 22 T cell receptor beta chains were all obtained from the same sample, sequenced in a study of beta chain features in type 1 diabetes. Whole-study results and caveats: Researchers report that Type 1 diabetes patients had moderately but significantly shorter TCRB CDR3s across all four CD4+ subsets.

Of the isolated RNA, all was reverse transcribed, and so the sequenced material was expressed TCRB transcripts. Sequenced by immunoSEQ multiplex PCR; TCRdb stores in-frame clones only, minus some. Among about 710,000 clones listed, roughly an eighth were seen once. Antigen specificity for these receptors is unknown. Sequencing was carried out using naive CD4+ T cells from blood. These receptors all stem from a man younger than 35 with type 1 diabetes.

J is TRBJ2-3 and V is TRBV4-3; 7 bases map to TRBD2. V trimming: 1 base; J trimming: 2 bases; junction bases outside the gene matches: 6. Per the germline V gene, CDR1 is LGHNA and CDR2 is YSLEER. The CDR3 totals 16 residues. The CDR3 DNA follows: TGCGCCAGCAGCCAAGGGGAAGCGGGGCCCACAGATACGCAGTATTTT. Protein: CASSQGEAGPTDTQYF.

The chain combines TRBV27 with TRBJ2-7; TRBD1 or TRBD2 may be the D gene (5 bases each). This CDR3 has 13 amino acids. V dropped 5 bases and J dropped 6 bases, with 14 bases sitting between them. Germline values: CDR1 MNHEY, CDR2 SMNVEV (reference sequence). The CDR3 bases are TGTGCCAGCAGTCTACGGATGAGGGGCGAGCAGTACTTC. It encodes CASSLRMRGEQYF.

The chain links TRBV7-2 to TRBJ2-5, with D possibly matching TRBD2 (5 bases). The CDR3 is 15 amino acids. Germline CDR1 is SGHTA and CDR2 is FQGNSA. V was cut by 2 bases and J by 5 bases, with 15 bases left in between. CDR3 sequence: CASSLNGFRGETQYF. The DNA for the CDR3 is TGTGCCAGCAGCTTAAATGGTTTCAGAGGGGAGACCCAGTACTTC.

The table lists this clone with a few counts. The chain links TRBV5-1 to TRBJ2-2; 9 bases agree with TRBD1. J was trimmed by 5 bases and V by 1 base; bases with no gene match: 6. Germline V gene data show CDR1 as SGHRS and CDR2 as YFSETQ. The CDR3 is 16 amino acids. CDR3 DNA: TGCGCCAGCAGCTTGACACAGGGGGCGAGGACCGGGGAGCTGTTTTTT. As protein: CASSLTQGARTGELFF.

Here the CDR3 reads CASSMGGREEKLFF. The CDR3 DNA is TGTGCCAGCAGTATGGGAGGGAGGGAGGAAAAACTGTTTTTT. The V call is TRBV28, the J call TRBJ1-4; D gene uncertain. Germline-derived CDR1 and CDR2 are MDHEN and SYDVKM. CDR3 length: 14 amino acids. The V gene lost 5 bases and the J gene lost 8 bases, with 15 bases spanning the gap.

Remarks on this clone: Other nucleotide sequences from this sample produce the same CDR3. The DNA of the CDR3 is TGCGCCAGCAGCTTGGGTGCGGGGGCCTACAATGAGCAGTTCTTC. It yields the protein CASSLGAGAYNEQFF. This chain uses TRBV5-1 with TRBJ2-1; 7 bases match TRBD2. Germline CDR1 and CDR2: SGHRS and YFSETQ. The CDR3 is made up of 15 amino acids. Losses at the gene ends were 0 bases for V and 2 bases for J; bases not matched to a gene: 2.

V and J are TRBV9 and TRBJ2-2, with D perhaps TRBD1 (5 bases). CDR1 is SGDLS and CDR2 is YYNGEE in the germline V gene. This CDR3 has 14 residues. V was trimmed by 7 bases and J by 0 bases, leaving 10 bases between them. The CDR3 DNA reads as TGTGCCAGCCAGGGCGGAGCGAACACCGGGGAGCTGTTTTTT. Translation: CASQGGANTGELFF.

The chain is built from TRBV4-3 and TRBJ2-7; the D gene is possibly TRBD1 (5 bases). V lost 0 bases to trimming and J lost 2 bases, with 8 bases between them. CDR3 length equals 14 residues. Germline assignment: CDR1 LGHNA and CDR2 YSLEER. The CDR3 DNA reads TGCGCCAGCAGCCAAGAAGACAGAACCTACGAGCAGTACTTC. It encodes CASSQEDRTYEQYF.

This clone was detected a few times. The chain joins TRBV11-2 to TRBJ2-1, with no clear D. The ends were cut back, 4 bases at V and 3 bases at J, with 19 bases in the middle. The CDR3 runs to 17 residues. Germline CDR1 reads SGHAT; CDR2 reads FQNNGV. The CDR3 DNA is TGTGCCAGCAGCTCATGGGTGGACGGAAAGTTCTACAATGAGCAGTTCTTC. Its protein is CASSSWVDGKFYNEQFF.

The chain's CDR3 is CSATRAHEQFF. In DNA form, the CDR3 reads TGCAGTGCAACTAGGGCCCATGAGCAGTTCTTC. This chain connects TRBV20-1 to TRBJ2-1; the D gene is possibly TRBD2 (5 bases). This CDR3 spans 11 amino acids. V lost 6 bases to trimming and J lost 8 bases, with 11 bases between them. CDR1 is DFQATT and CDR2 is SNEGSKA in the germline V gene (reference sequence).

V is TRBV9 and J is TRBJ2-3; 8 nucleotides align to TRBD2. The V segment lost 0 bases and the J segment 6 bases; nucleotides outside the gene matches: 0. Germline V CDR1 and CDR2: SGDLS, YYNGEE. This CDR3 comprises 13 residues. The CDR3 DNA reads as TGTGCCAGCAGCGTAGGACTAGCGGATACGCAGTATTTT. Residues: CASSVGLADTQYF.

This clone was recorded a few times. Other DNA sequences of this sample code for an identical CDR3. The J gene is TRBJ2-5, the V gene TRBV7-2; D remains unclear. CDR1 and CDR2 (germline): SGHTA, FQGNSA. This CDR3 spans 14 amino acids. Trimming left V 5 bases short and J 2 bases short, with 12 bases between. CDR3 nucleotide sequence: TGTGCCAGCAGCCCTCGGACGGGTCAAGAGACCCAGTACTTC. It codes for CASSPRTGQETQYF.

Only a few counts were recorded for this clone. J is TRBJ1-6 and V is TRBV6-5; the match to TRBD1 covers 7 bases. Germline V gene sequence: CDR1 MNHEY, CDR2 SVGAGI. Unmatched junction bases numbered 6, after V lost 6 bases and J lost 7 bases. The CDR3 length is 14 residues. This CDR3 is CASRKTGKNSPLHF. CDR3 DNA: TGTGCCAGCAGAAAGACAGGGAAAAATTCACCCCTCCACTTT.

The chain employs TRBV5-6 and TRBJ2-6; 10 nucleotides line up with TRBD1. The germline gives CDR1 SGHDT, CDR2 YYEEEE. V trimming: 2 bases; J trimming: 2 bases; junction bases outside the gene matches: 1. The CDR3 runs to 16 residues. The CDR3 spells CASSFGQGAGANVLTF. CDR3 nucleotides: TGTGCCAGCAGCTTCGGACAGGGGGCTGGGGCCAACGTCCTGACTTTC.

This clone was counted between two and nine times. J is TRBJ2-5 and V is TRBV7-9; weak D call: TRBD1 (5 bases). Per the germline V gene, CDR1 is SEHNR and CDR2 is FQNEAQ (reference sequence). CDR3 length: 15 residues. The V and J ends lost 1 base and 5 bases respectively, with 14 bases between them. CDR3 sequence reads: CASSLGGRAAETQYF. The CDR3 DNA reads TGTGCCAGCAGCTTAGGGGGCAGGGCGGCGGAGACCCAGTACTTC.

V is TRBV6-1 and J is TRBJ2-3, with 13 bases aligning to TRBD2. The CDR3 is 17 amino acids. Trimming removed 4 bases from V and 7 bases from J; junction bases left unmatched: 11. Germline values: CDR1 MNHNS, CDR2 SASEGT. CDR3 loop: CASSALTGLAGSNTQYF. CDR3 nucleotides: TGTGCCAGCAGTGCCCTCACGGGACTAGCGGGATCCAATACGCAGTATTTT.

The V call is TRBV29-1, the J call TRBJ2-1; 7 positions match TRBD1. Trimming took 6 bases from V and 4 from J; bases not matched to a gene: 9. Germline V gives CDR1 SQVTM, CDR2 ANQGSEA. The CDR3 has 14 amino acids. As DNA, the CDR3 is TGCAGCGTCCCGCCGGCAGGGGGTTACAATGAGCAGTTCTTC. Amino acid sequence: CSVPPAGGYNEQFF.

This chain connects TRBV28 to TRBJ2-3, with D possibly matching TRBD1 (5 bases). The CDR3 is 13 residues long. CDR1 is MDHEN, CDR2 SYDVKM, per germline. Trimming cost V 8 bases and J 4 bases, with 13 bases left between them. The CDR3 here is CASYSDSADTQYF. CDR3 nucleotide sequence: TGTGCCAGCTATTCCGACAGCGCAGATACGCAGTATTTT.

This clone occurred a few times. CDR3 region: CASRVLGANVLTF. The CDR3 DNA reads as TGCGCCAGCAGGGTACTAGGGGCCAACGTCCTGACTTTC. V usage is TRBV5-1 and J usage is TRBJ2-6; no reliable D call. Germline-derived CDR1 and CDR2 are SGHRS and YFSETQ. V gave up 5 bases and J gave up 4 bases, with 7 bases separating them. The CDR3 is made up of 13 amino acids.

On this clone: Other DNA sequences of this sample code for an identical CDR3. This rearrangement joins TRBV6-5 to TRBJ2-2, with D perhaps given as TRBD1 or TRBD2 (5 bases each). V gave up 5 bases and J gave up 2 bases, with 12 bases separating them. CDR1 is MNHEY and CDR2 is SVGAGI in the germline V gene. The CDR3 extends over 15 amino acids. In DNA, the CDR3 is TGTGCCAGCAGTCTAACGGGACCAAACACCGGGGAGCTGTTTTTT. Translated: CASSLTGPNTGELFF.

This rearrangement joins TRBV30 to TRBJ2-3, with D tentatively TRBD2 (5 bases). This CDR3 has 14 amino acids. V lost 2 bases and J lost 1, with 10 bases in between. The V gene's germline CDR1 is GTSNPN and CDR2 SVGIG (reference sequence). CDR3 protein: CAWSRGPGTDTQYF. In nucleotides, the CDR3 is TGTGCCTGGAGTAGAGGGCCGGGCACAGATACGCAGTATTTT.

The V call is TRBV9, the J call TRBJ2-5, with 9 bases lining up with TRBD2. The trim removed 1 base at V and 5 bases at J, leaving 3 bases unmatched. CDR1 is SGDLS, CDR2 YYNGEE, per germline. CDR3 length equals 14 residues. This chain's CDR3 is CASSVTSGRETQYF. The DNA for the CDR3 is TGTGCCAGCAGCGTAACGAGCGGGAGGGAGACCCAGTACTTC.